These 27 T cell receptor beta chains share one sample of origin, sequenced in a study of blood T cells in healthy people across ages. Together with a sample-barcoded 5' primer, a J-beta primer mix was included in a second PCR lasting about 7 to 11 cycles. TCRdb reprocessed the 5' RACE reads with MiXCR, giving one entry per CDR3 protein. The profile shows some 1,800,000 distinct CDR3 sequences, roughly two fifths of them singletons. The specimen was blood. These receptors were collected from a human donor in good health.

The chain has TRBV6-2 or TRBV6-3 and TRBJ1-1, with D tentatively TRBD1 (5 bases). From germline, CDR1 is MNHEY and CDR2 SVGEGT. The V end lost 8 bases, the J end lost 0 bases, and 10 bases lay between the germline ends. This CDR3 comprises 13 residues. Here the CDR3 reads CASGTPLNTEAFF. The CDR3 DNA reads as TGTGCCAGCGGGACGCCCTTGAACACTGAAGCTTTCTTT.

The chain carries TRBV7-9 and TRBJ1-1, with 7 bases fitting TRBD1. This CDR3 is built from 12 residues. In germline, CDR1 is SEHNR, CDR2 FQNEAQ (reference sequence). J gave up 5 bases and V 8 bases, and 5 bases lay outside the gene matches. DNA of the CDR3: TGTGCCAGCCACCAGGGGGAGACTGAAGCTTTCTTT. It encodes CASHQGETEAFF. The full variable domain, in which reference TRBV7-9 and TRBJ1-1 provide the parts outside the CDR3, is DTGVSQNPRHKITKRGQNVTFRCDPISEHNRLYWYRQTLGQGPEFLTYFQNEAQLEKSRLLSDRFSAERPKGSFSTLEIQRTEQGDSAMYLCASHQGETEAFFGQGTRLTVV.

The rearrangement links TRBV12-3 or TRBV12-4 to TRBJ2-1; tentative D call: TRBD1 (6 bases). This CDR3 spans 13 amino acids. V was shortened by 3 bases and J by 9 bases, with 12 bases between the two germline ends. This CDR3 is CASSFSQGTEQFF. As DNA, the CDR3 is TGTGCCAGCAGTTTCTCTCAGGGGACTGAGCAGTTCTTC.

This sequence joins TRBV19 and TRBJ1-2, with a tentative D call TRBD1 (6 bases). From germline, CDR1 is LNHDA and CDR2 SQIVND (reference sequence). The V end lost 1 base, the J end lost 3 bases, and 12 bases lay between the germline ends. The length of the CDR3 is 15 residues. In DNA, the CDR3 is TGTGCCAGTAGTATAGTCCAGGGGAGAGACTATGGCTACACCTTC. It yields the protein CASSIVQGRDYGYTF.

In this sample, this clonotype turned up a few times. The chain couples TRBV4-1 to TRBJ2-1, with TRBD2 matching over 10 bases. Germline CDR1 and CDR2: MGHRA and YSYEKL. The CDR3 has 17 residues. V lost 1 base, J lost 4 bases, and 7 bases stayed unmatched. The CDR3 coding sequence is TGCGCCAGCAGCCAAGTGCTAGCGGGGGCTGTATACAATGAGCAGTTCTTC. Translation: CASSQVLAGAVYNEQFF.

Comment on this clonotype: This sequence may be a read error, since a much larger clone differs from it by one base. The conserved final phenylalanine or tryptophan is absent from the CDR3, which likely points to a read error. CDR3 in DNA: TGCAGCGCCCCAGGGGGGGGTACAGATACGCAGTATTGT. It is translated as CSAPGGGTDTQYC. The J gene is TRBJ2-3, the V gene TRBV29-1, with D perhaps being TRBD1 or TRBD2 (7 bases each). V lost 7 bases and J 3 bases, leaving 14 bases between the germline ends. In germline, CDR1 is SQVTM, CDR2 ANQGSEA. CDR3 length equals 13 residues.

This clonotype appeared a few times. This chain connects TRBV4-3 to TRBJ2-1, with 7 bases lining up with TRBD1. The CDR3 runs 16 residues. Trimming cost V 5 bases and J 0 bases; bases outside gene matches: 7. Germline CDR1 and CDR2: LGHNA and YSLEER. The CDR3 DNA reads as TGCGCCAGCAGCAAGGGGGCAAATCCCTCCTACAATGAGCAGTTCTTC. Translation gives CASSKGANPSYNEQFF.

The chain joins TRBV7-9 to TRBJ2-2; tentatively, D is TRBD1 (6 bases). This CDR3 spans 14 amino acids. Trimming stripped 1 base from V and 8 bases from J, with 11 bases between. Per germline, CDR1 SEHNR and CDR2 FQNEAQ (reference sequence). The CDR3 DNA follows: TGTGCCAGCAGCTTAGGAACAGGGAGAGGGGAGCTGTTTTTT. It translates to CASSLGTGRGELFF.

The V and J genes are TRBV7-2 and TRBJ1-2; D unclear. This CDR3 has 14 amino acids. V lost 1 base and J lost 4, with 10 bases in between. CDR1 is SGHTA, CDR2 FQGNSA, per germline. The CDR3 nucleotides read TGTGCCAGCAGCTTAGTGGTGGACCTCTATGGCTACACCTTC. This sequence encodes CASSLVVDLYGYTF.

This clonotype was seen only a few times. This sequence joins TRBV4-2 and TRBJ2-4; the D gene could be TRBD1 or TRBD2 (5 bases each). Germline CDR1 is LGHNA and CDR2 is YNFKEQ. Trimming cost V 4 bases and J 13 bases, with 11 bases left between them. The CDR3 runs 11 residues. The CDR3 loop is CASSRGTEQYF. CDR3 coding DNA: TGTGCCAGCAGCCGTGGGACGGAGCAGTACTTC.

The chain is built from TRBV28 and TRBJ2-7; possible D gene TRBD2, 7 bases. The germline V gene has CDR1 MDHEN and CDR2 SYDVKM. V was trimmed by 10 bases and J by 1 base, leaving 20 bases between them. This CDR3 is 15 amino acids long. CDR3 DNA: TGTGCCACCCAAGAGGGGGTCGGGGGGTCCTACGAGCAGTACTTC. Its protein is CATQEGVGGSYEQYF.

The rearrangement uses TRBV5-1 and TRBJ2-7, with D perhaps matching TRBD1 or TRBD2 (5 bases each). The J call may be faulty, since TRBJ2-5 better matches the DNA end. This CDR3 spans 16 amino acids. Germline values: CDR1 SGHRS, CDR2 YFSETQ. CDR3 in DNA: TGCGCCAGCAGCTCCAAACCCCCGGGACCACAAGAGACCCAGTACTTC. Protein product: CASSSKPPGPQETQYF.

V is TRBV12-3 or TRBV12-4 and J is TRBJ2-4; 9 bases fit TRBD1. The J call may be in error: the DNA end matches TRBJ2-7 better. The CDR3 has 14 residues. The CDR3 bases are TGTGCCAGCAGGAGGGACAGGGACTTTTACGAGCAGTACTTC. Amino acids: CASRRDRDFYEQYF.

This rearrangement joins TRBV4-2 to TRBJ2-7; possibly TRBD1 or TRBD2 for D (5 bases each). Deletions cut 0 bases from V and 2 bases from J, with 11 bases between. Germline CDR1 LGHNA, CDR2 YNFKEQ. The CDR3 runs 15 residues. The CDR3 reads CASSQEGTVTYEQYF. The CDR3 coding sequence is TGTGCCAGCAGCCAAGAAGGGACGGTGACCTACGAGCAGTACTTC.

The J gene is TRBJ2-4, the V gene TRBV20-1, with 16 bases that match TRBD2. The ends lost 1 base at V and 2 bases at J; junction bases unmatched: 5. CDR3 length: 18 amino acids. Germline V lookup: CDR1 DFQATT, CDR2 SNEGSKA (reference sequence). CDR3 sequence: CSARVPGLAGGPKNIQYF. In DNA form, the CDR3 reads TGCAGTGCTAGAGTACCGGGACTAGCGGGGGGGCCCAAAAACATTCAGTACTTC.

This chain joins TRBV10-2 and TRBJ1-6, with 9 bases aligning to TRBD1. Losses at the gene ends were 4 bases for V and 4 bases for J; bases not matched to a gene: 2. CDR1 and CDR2 (germline): WSHSY, SAAADI. CDR3 length: 15 amino acids. The DNA for the CDR3 is TGCGCCAGCAGTGGGACAGGGGATTATAATTCACCCCTCCACTTT. This gives the protein CASSGTGDYNSPLHF.

V gene TRBV29-1 combines with J gene TRBJ2-3; 10 bases are shared with TRBD1. Germline V gene data show CDR1 as SQVTM and CDR2 as ANQGSEA. J was trimmed by 4 bases and V by 7 bases; bases with no gene match: 8. CDR3 length: 14 residues. CDR3 region: CSARTGTGADTQYF. The CDR3 nucleotides are TGCAGCGCGCGAACCGGGACAGGGGCAGATACGCAGTATTTT.

The CDR3, as DNA: TGCAGTGGGAGGGGGGGCAATAATGAGCAGTTCTTC. Translated: CSGRGGNNEQFF. V and J are TRBV20-1 and TRBJ2-1, with D perhaps matching TRBD2 (7 bases). The CDR3 spans 12 residues. Germline values: CDR1 DFQATT, CDR2 SNEGSKA (reference sequence). V was clipped by 7 bases and J by 7 bases, with 14 bases between them.

This clonotype has only one observation. The rearrangement links TRBV9 to TRBJ1-4, with D hard to call. The CDR3 consists of 12 residues. Trimming shortened V by 6 bases and J by 5 bases, and 8 bases separated the two germline ends. CDR1 and CDR2 (germline): SGDLS, YYNGEE. For the CDR3, the DNA is TGTGCCAGCAACAAGGAGAATGAAAAACTGTTTTTT. Its protein is CASNKENEKLFF.

CDR3 DNA: TGCGCCAGCAGCCGGACCGGGACTAGCAGCACAGATACGCAGTATTTT. As protein: CASSRTGTSSTDTQYF. The gene calls are TRBV5-1 and TRBJ2-3, with TRBD2 matching 9 bases. The CDR3 is made up of 16 amino acids. Per the germline V gene, CDR1 is SGHRS and CDR2 is YFSETQ. The junction had 6 bases not matched to a gene; V was cut back by 4 bases and J by 0 bases.

The sample holds many counts of this clonotype. The rearrangement uses TRBV3-1 and TRBJ2-1, with D maybe TRBD2 (5 bases). The germline V gene encodes CDR1 LGHDT and CDR2 YNNKEL (reference sequence). Trimming cost V 1 base and J 9 bases, with 13 bases left between them. CDR3 size: 14 residues. The CDR3 nucleotides read TGTGCCAGCAGCCAAGGGGCCCTAGCCGCTGAGCAGTTCTTC. Translation gives CASSQGALAAEQFF.

The J gene is TRBJ2-5, the V gene TRBV12-3 or TRBV12-4; 8 bases are shared with TRBD1. The CDR3 loop spans 15 amino acids. V shed 5 bases and J 4 bases; nucleotides not matched to a gene: 9. DNA for the CDR3: TGTGCCAGCAGTGGACAGGACAGGGAGGTAGAGACCCAGTACTTC. Translating gives CASSGQDREVETQYF.

This chain links TRBV12-3 or TRBV12-4 with TRBJ2-1, with 9 bases identical to TRBD2. The CDR3 has 16 residues. V was pared by 5 bases and J by 0 bases, with 5 bases of the junction left unmatched. DNA of the CDR3: TGTGCCAGCAGTCAGCTAGCGGGGCCCTCCTACAATGAGCAGTTCTTC. This translates into CASSQLAGPSYNEQFF.

The chain is built from TRBV18 and TRBJ2-4; D is unresolved. Germline CDR1 is KGHSH and CDR2 is LQKENI. CDR3 length equals 11 residues. V lost 2 bases to trimming and J lost 13 bases, with 9 bases between them. The CDR3 DNA reads TGTGCCAGCTCACCAAGGGAAGAGCAGTACTTC. It is translated as CASSPREEQYF.

This chain joins TRBV6-6 and TRBJ1-6; D gene uncertain. Per germline, CDR1 MNHNY and CDR2 SVGAGI (reference sequence). The CDR3 extends over 16 amino acids. The V and J ends lost 3 bases and 0 bases respectively, with 9 bases between them. The CDR3 reads CASSYGDSSYNSPLHF. Written as DNA, the CDR3 is TGTGCCAGCAGTTATGGGGATAGCTCCTATAATTCACCCCTCCACTTT.

The genes are TRBV5-1 and TRBJ2-7; 10 bases are a match to TRBD1. The CDR3 length is 15 residues. Unmatched junction bases numbered 10, after V lost 7 bases and J lost 3 bases. Germline loops: CDR1 SGHRS, CDR2 YFSETQ. The CDR3 reads CASQEGQGDFYEQYF. The CDR3 DNA reads as TGCGCCAGCCAGGAAGGACAGGGGGATTTCTACGAGCAGTACTTC.

The table lists this clonotype with a few counts. The J gene is TRBJ2-5, the V gene TRBV10-3; TRBD1 or TRBD2 may be the D gene (5 bases each). The J call may be in error: the DNA end matches TRBJ2-7 better. Per the germline V gene, CDR1 is ENHRY and CDR2 is SYGVKD. CDR3 size: 13 residues. The CDR3 coding sequence is TGTGCCTCCGGAGGACAATCCTCCTACGAGCAGTACTTC. Protein sequence: CASGGQSSYEQYF.